This is a list of T cell receptor beta chains from one sample in a study of memory CD4+ T cells and cytomegalovirus serostatus. Generated by immunoSEQ multiplex PCR, the TCRdb table keeps only in-frame clones and is missing some. The top ten clones hold roughly 0.63% of a sample with about 31,000 clones, about 80% of them seen once. Source material: memory CD4+ T cells from blood. Receptors were obtained from an adult in good health and CMV-seronegative. Some clones in this sample may be carry-over from other donors' samples. Each CDR3 is given with its conserved first and last residue. D genes are given only for firm matches. Size is omitted from some rows. Given values are once, few, many or a class for expanded clones.

J gene: TRBJ1-1; D gene: NA; V gene: TRBV28; clone size: NA; CDR3 length: 12; CDR3 protein: CASRVGNTEAFF; CDR3 DNA: TGTGCCAGCAGGGTGGGGAACACTGAAGCTTTCTTT
J gene: TRBJ1-2; D gene: NA; V gene: TRBV6-1; clone size: few; CDR3 length: 12; CDR3 protein: CASSDYTYGYTF; CDR3 DNA: TGTGCCAGCAGTGACTACACCTATGGCTACACCTTC
J gene: TRBJ2-6; D gene: NA; V gene: TRBV5-1; clone size: NA; CDR3 length: 15; CDR3 protein: CASSLRSTGANVLTF; CDR3 DNA: TGCGCCAGCAGCTTACGTTCTACTGGGGCCAACGTCCTGACTTTC
J gene: TRBJ1-5; D gene: NA; V gene: TRBV19; clone size: NA; CDR3 length: 16; CDR3 protein: CASSSQGGEGNQPQHF; CDR3 DNA: TGTGCCAGTAGTTCACAGGGCGGGGAGGGCAATCAGCCCCAGCATTTT
J gene: TRBJ1-3; D gene: NA; V gene: TRBV29-1; clone size: NA; CDR3 length: 13; CDR3 protein: CSVAKTGGNTIYF; CDR3 DNA: TGCAGCGTCGCAAAGACAGGAGGAAACACCATATATTTT
J gene: TRBJ2-1; D gene: TRBD2; V gene: TRBV4-2; clone size: NA; CDR3 length: 15; CDR3 protein: CASSQDEGTSGLQFF; CDR3 DNA: TGTGCCAGCAGCCAAGACGAAGGGACTAGCGGTTTACAGTTCTTC
J gene: TRBJ1-2; D gene: TRBD1; V gene: TRBV18; clone size: few; CDR3 length: 12; CDR3 protein: CASSRDRDGYTF; CDR3 DNA: TGTGCCAGCTCAAGGGACAGGGACGGCTACACCTTC
J gene: TRBJ1-2; D gene: NA; V gene: TRBV9; clone size: few; CDR3 length: 14; CDR3 protein: CASSPDGHHYGYTF; CDR3 DNA: TGTGCCAGCAGCCCGGACGGGCATCACTATGGCTACACCTTC
J gene: TRBJ1-1; D gene: TRBD1; V gene: TRBV5-8; clone size: NA; CDR3 length: 16; CDR3 protein: CASRKTGGFLATEAFF; CDR3 DNA: TGTGCCAGCAGGAAAACAGGGGGTTTCTTGGCCACTGAAGCTTTCTTT
J gene: TRBJ2-7; D gene: TRBD2; V gene: TRBV4-2; clone size: NA; CDR3 length: 15; CDR3 protein: CASSQQTSGGYEQYF; CDR3 DNA: TGTGCCAGCAGCCAACAGACTAGCGGGGGCTACGAGCAGTACTTC
J gene: TRBJ2-5; D gene: NA; V gene: TRBV7-6; clone size: NA; CDR3 length: 12; CDR3 protein: CASSLTEETQYF; CDR3 DNA: TGTGCCAGCAGCTTGACAGAGGAGACCCAGTACTTC
J gene: TRBJ1-3; D gene: NA; V gene: TRBV18; clone size: NA; CDR3 length: 17; CDR3 protein: CASSANAGVLSGNTIYF; CDR3 DNA: TGTGCCAGCTCAGCGAATGCAGGGGTCCTTTCTGGAAACACCATATATTTT
J gene: TRBJ1-1; D gene: TRBD1; V gene: TRBV7-2; clone size: NA; CDR3 length: 16; CDR3 protein: CASSFIRGRGDTEAFF; CDR3 DNA: TGTGCCAGCAGCTTCATCAGGGGGCGCGGGGACACTGAAGCTTTCTTT
J gene: TRBJ1-1; D gene: TRBD1; V gene: TRBV11-1; clone size: NA; CDR3 length: 14; CDR3 protein: CASSTTGSRTEAFF; CDR3 DNA: TGTGCCAGCAGCACGACAGGGTCAAGGACTGAAGCTTTCTTT
J gene: TRBJ2-7; D gene: TRBD1; V gene: TRBV13; clone size: NA; CDR3 length: 16; CDR3 protein: CASSLESGTGSYEQYF; CDR3 DNA: TGTGCCAGCAGCTTAGAATCTGGGACAGGGTCCTACGAGCAGTACTTC
J gene: TRBJ1-1; D gene: NA; V gene: TRBV5-4; clone size: NA; CDR3 length: 14; CDR3 protein: CASRSQTMNTEAFF; CDR3 DNA: TGTGCCAGCAGGTCACAGACCATGAACACTGAAGCTTTCTTT
J gene: TRBJ1-2; D gene: NA; V gene: TRBV5-1; clone size: NA; CDR3 length: 14; CDR3 protein: CASSPEEGTYGYTF; CDR3 DNA: TGCGCCAGCAGCCCCGAGGAAGGGACTTACGGCTACACCTTC
J gene: TRBJ2-7; D gene: NA; V gene: TRBV12-2; clone size: NA; CDR3 length: 17; CDR3 protein: CASRLAVTGWRDYEQYF; CDR3 DNA: TGTGCAAGTCGCTTAGCGGTTACAGGGTGGAGGGACTACGAGCAGTACTTC
J gene: TRBJ1-3; D gene: TRBD1; V gene: TRBV5-1; clone size: NA; CDR3 length: 15; CDR3 protein: CASRLDRVAGNTIYF; CDR3 DNA: TGCGCCAGCAGACTCGACAGGGTAGCTGGAAACACCATATATTTT
J gene: TRBJ1-2; D gene: NA; V gene: TRBV28; clone size: NA; CDR3 length: 14; CDR3 protein: CASKIRGANYGYTF; CDR3 DNA: TGTGCCAGCAAGATCAGGGGAGCCAACTATGGCTACACCTTC
J gene: TRBJ1-1; D gene: NA; V gene: TRBV30; clone size: few; CDR3 length: 12; CDR3 protein: CAWSVGSTEAFF; CDR3 DNA: TGTGCCTGGAGTGTAGGGTCCACTGAAGCTTTCTTT
J gene: TRBJ2-2; D gene: TRBD1; V gene: TRBV7-9; clone size: NA; CDR3 length: 13; CDR3 protein: CAKDRANTGELFF; CDR3 DNA: TGTGCCAAAGACAGGGCGAACACCGGGGAGCTGTTTTTT
J gene: TRBJ2-1; D gene: NA; V gene: TRBV29-1; clone size: NA; CDR3 length: 14; CDR3 protein: CSVGAGHPYNEQFF; CDR3 DNA: TGCAGCGTTGGTGCGGGACATCCCTACAATGAGCAGTTCTTC
J gene: TRBJ1-1; D gene: NA; V gene: TRBV29-1; clone size: once; CDR3 length: 16; CDR3 protein: CSVNVPIPRGDTEAFF; CDR3 DNA: TGCAGCGTTAACGTACCAATACCGCGAGGGGACACTGAAGCTTTCTTT
J gene: TRBJ2-5; D gene: NA; V gene: TRBV7-2; clone size: NA; CDR3 length: 15; CDR3 protein: CASSLAGTYQETQYF; CDR3 DNA: TGTGCCAGCAGCTTAGCGGGGACGTACCAAGAGACCCAGTACTTC
J gene: TRBJ1-1; D gene: NA; V gene: TRBV29-1; clone size: NA; CDR3 length: 16; CDR3 protein: CSVEIRRGYGNTEAFF; CDR3 DNA: TGCAGCGTTGAAATTCGTCGGGGGTACGGGAACACTGAAGCTTTCTTT
J gene: TRBJ1-5; D gene: NA; V gene: TRBV28; clone size: few; CDR3 length: 16; CDR3 protein: CASSLSPGGGNQPQHF; CDR3 DNA: TGTGCCAGCAGTTTGTCTCCGGGAGGCGGCAATCAGCCCCAGCATTTT
J gene: TRBJ2-7; D gene: NA; V gene: TRBV5-1; clone size: NA; CDR3 length: 14; CDR3 protein: CASSLDARDYEQYF; CDR3 DNA: TGCGCCAGCAGCTTGGATGCCAGGGACTACGAGCAGTACTTC
J gene: TRBJ1-2; D gene: NA; V gene: TRBV30; clone size: once; CDR3 length: 15; CDR3 protein: CAWSVQRGGNYGYTF; CDR3 DNA: TGTGCCTGGAGTGTACAACGGGGGGGAAACTATGGCTACACCTTC
J gene: TRBJ2-2; D gene: NA; V gene: TRBV7-2; clone size: NA; CDR3 length: 15; CDR3 protein: CASNRARGSTGELFF; CDR3 DNA: TGTGCCAGCAACCGGGCCAGGGGTAGCACCGGGGAGCTGTTTTTT
J gene: TRBJ1-1; D gene: NA; V gene: TRBV2; clone size: NA; CDR3 length: 17; CDR3 protein: CASSGAGTGKGYTEAFF; CDR3 DNA: TGTGCCAGCAGTGGGGCCGGGACGGGAAAGGGGTACACTGAAGCTTTCTTT
J gene: TRBJ1-2; D gene: TRBD1; V gene: TRBV7-2; clone size: NA; CDR3 length: 15; CDR3 protein: CASSPDRGTNYGYTF; CDR3 DNA: TGTGCCAGCAGCCCAGACAGGGGAACTAACTATGGCTACACCTTC
J gene: TRBJ1-4; D gene: NA; V gene: TRBV1; clone size: NA; CDR3 length: 13; CDR3 protein: CTSRWGLDEKLFF; CDR3 DNA: TGCACCAGCAGGTGGGGTCTAGATGAAAAACTGTTTTTT
J gene: TRBJ1-2; D gene: NA; V gene: TRBV10-3; clone size: NA; CDR3 length: 13; CDR3 protein: CAITRERDYGYTF; CDR3 DNA: TGTGCCATCACGCGCGAAAGGGACTATGGCTACACCTTC
J gene: TRBJ1-2; D gene: TRBD1; V gene: TRBV29-1; clone size: once; CDR3 length: 15; CDR3 protein: CSAKTTDRGLGGYTF; CDR3 DNA: TGCAGCGCTAAAACCACGGACAGGGGGCTGGGTGGCTACACCTTC
J gene: TRBJ2-1; D gene: NA; V gene: TRBV5-5; clone size: NA; CDR3 length: 12; CDR3 protein: CASSSQRNEQFF; CDR3 DNA: TGTGCCAGCAGCTCCCAGAGAAATGAGCAGTTCTTC
J gene: TRBJ1-2; D gene: TRBD1; V gene: TRBV10-3; clone size: once; CDR3 length: 14; CDR3 protein: CASRKTGGDYGYTF; CDR3 DNA: TGTGCTTCAAGGAAGACAGGGGGGGACTATGGCTACACCTTC
J gene: TRBJ2-1; D gene: TRBD2; V gene: TRBV11-2; clone size: NA; CDR3 length: 16; CDR3 protein: CASSLMGLAKYNEQFF; CDR3 DNA: TGTGCCAGCAGCCTAATGGGACTAGCGAAGTACAATGAGCAGTTCTTC
J gene: TRBJ2-1; D gene: TRBD1; V gene: TRBV11-2; clone size: NA; CDR3 length: 13; CDR3 protein: CASTRQGRDEQFF; CDR3 DNA: TGTGCCAGCACCCGACAGGGTCGCGATGAGCAGTTCTTC
J gene: TRBJ1-1; D gene: NA; V gene: TRBV11-2; clone size: NA; CDR3 length: 14; CDR3 protein: CASIPRRENTEAFF; CDR3 DNA: TGTGCCAGCATTCCGCGGAGGGAGAACACTGAAGCTTTCTTT
J gene: TRBJ1-1; D gene: NA; V gene: TRBV5-1; clone size: NA; CDR3 length: 13; CDR3 protein: CASSSTVNTEAFF; CDR3 DNA: TGCGCCAGCAGCTCTACAGTGAACACTGAAGCTTTCTTT
J gene: TRBJ1-3; D gene: NA; V gene: TRBV6-5; clone size: NA; CDR3 length: 16; CDR3 protein: CASSSTRGGSGNTIYF; CDR3 DNA: TGTGCCAGCAGTTCCACTCGAGGGGGCTCTGGAAACACCATATATTTT
J gene: TRBJ2-1; D gene: TRBD2; V gene: TRBV5-1; clone size: NA; CDR3 length: 16; CDR3 protein: CASSLVLAGGSNEQFF; CDR3 DNA: TGCGCCAGCAGCTTAGTACTAGCGGGGGGGAGCAATGAGCAGTTCTTC
J gene: TRBJ2-5; D gene: NA; V gene: TRBV5-6; clone size: NA; CDR3 length: 15; CDR3 protein: CASSLRALGGETQYF; CDR3 DNA: TGTGCCAGCAGCTTGAGGGCCCTAGGGGGGGAGACCCAGTACTTC
J gene: TRBJ1-1; D gene: NA; V gene: TRBV4-2; clone size: few; CDR3 length: 14; CDR3 protein: CASSQEFVSTEAFF; CDR3 DNA: TGTGCCAGCAGCCAAGAGTTTGTCAGCACTGAAGCTTTCTTT
J gene: TRBJ1-5; D gene: NA; V gene: TRBV30; clone size: NA; CDR3 length: 13; CDR3 protein: CAGSTDSNQPQHF; CDR3 DNA: TGTGCCGGTTCGACGGATAGCAATCAGCCCCAGCATTTT
J gene: TRBJ2-1; D gene: TRBD1; V gene: TRBV7-6; clone size: NA; CDR3 length: 15; CDR3 protein: CASSPQGDAYNEQFF; CDR3 DNA: TGTGCCAGCAGCCCCCAGGGGGACGCCTACAATGAGCAGTTCTTC
J gene: TRBJ2-5; D gene: NA; V gene: TRBV29-1; clone size: NA; CDR3 length: 13; CDR3 protein: CSAPTGAQETQYF; CDR3 DNA: TGCAGCGCCCCGACGGGGGCCCAAGAGACCCAGTACTTC
J gene: TRBJ2-6; D gene: NA; V gene: TRBV14; clone size: NA; CDR3 length: 18; CDR3 protein: CASSRRTVQSSGANVLTF; CDR3 DNA: TGTGCCAGCAGCCGCAGGACAGTGCAATCGTCTGGGGCCAACGTCCTGACTTTC
J gene: TRBJ1-2; D gene: TRBD1; V gene: TRBV29-1; clone size: NA; CDR3 length: 10; CDR3 protein: CSVGQEGYTF; CDR3 DNA: TGCAGCGTAGGACAGGAGGGCTACACCTTC
J gene: TRBJ2-4; D gene: TRBD1; V gene: TRBV4-3; clone size: NA; CDR3 length: 18; CDR3 protein: CASSQEGTGGMNLGIQYF; CDR3 DNA: TGCGCCAGCAGCCAAGAGGGCACAGGGGGTATGAACCTCGGCATTCAGTACTTC
J gene: TRBJ2-7; D gene: TRBD1; V gene: TRBV28; clone size: NA; CDR3 length: 16; CDR3 protein: CASSPWDRGSSYEQYF; CDR3 DNA: TGTGCCAGCAGCCCTTGGGACAGGGGGAGCTCCTACGAGCAGTACTTC
J gene: TRBJ1-5; D gene: NA; V gene: TRBV10-3; clone size: NA; CDR3 length: 13; CDR3 protein: CAISESLSQPQHF; CDR3 DNA: TGTGCCATCAGTGAGTCATTGAGTCAGCCCCAGCATTTT
J gene: TRBJ2-3; D gene: TRBD2; V gene: TRBV5-5; clone size: NA; CDR3 length: 15; CDR3 protein: CASSFTSGYTDTQYF; CDR3 DNA: TGTGCCAGCAGTTTTACTAGCGGATACACAGATACGCAGTATTTT
J gene: TRBJ1-2; D gene: NA; V gene: TRBV25-1; clone size: NA; CDR3 length: 13; CDR3 protein: CASSSEGGYGYTF; CDR3 DNA: TGTGCCAGCAGTTCGGAGGGGGGGTATGGCTACACCTTC